These 31 T cell receptor beta chains share one sample of origin, sequenced in a study of blood T cells in healthy people across ages. Then a second PCR, running roughly 7 to 11 cycles, was carried out with a sample-barcoded 5' primer and a J-beta primer mix. Each CDR3 protein gets one entry after TCRdb re-called the 5' RACE reads with MiXCR. This sample has approximately 780,000 distinct CDR3 sequences; 20% to 30% occur once, and the top ten carry less than 3.5%. This sample was shared with a second study, whose subject was T cells of mothers and their children.

The sample consisted of blood. These TCRs come from a boy aged 10-17 years in good health.

This clonotype was detected a few times. This chain connects TRBV3-1 to TRBJ1-4; tentative D call: TRBD1 (5 bases). V lost 10 bases and J lost 6, with 15 bases in between. The germline V gene encodes CDR1 LGHDT and CDR2 YNNKEL (reference sequence). CDR3 size: 13 residues. Written as DNA, the CDR3 is TGTGCCACCCGCTGGGGGGGAGATGAAAAACTGTTTTTT. Translated, it gives CATRWGGDEKLFF.

This clonotype occurred a few times. The chain has TRBV29-1 and TRBJ2-1; tentative D call: TRBD1 (7 bases). V shed 2 bases and J shed 4 bases, with 9 bases lying between them. The germline V gene encodes CDR1 SQVTM and CDR2 ANQGSEA. This CDR3 has 13 amino acids. CDR3 sequence reads: CSVEQGGYNEQFF. Here the CDR3 DNA reads TGCAGCGTTGAACAGGGGGGATACAATGAGCAGTTCTTC.

The chain carries TRBV28 and TRBJ1-2; D may be TRBD1 (6 bases). CDR3 length equals 15 residues. Germline V gene sequence: CDR1 MDHEN, CDR2 SYDVKM. V gave up 7 bases and J gave up 7 bases, with 22 bases separating them. The CDR3 is CASTQGGQGRAGYTF. The CDR3 coding sequence is TGTGCCAGCACCCAAGGGGGGCAGGGTCGAGCTGGCTACACCTTC.

V usage is TRBV5-1 and J usage is TRBJ1-2; D ambiguous. CDR3 length: 12 amino acids. V was trimmed by 0 bases and J by 8 bases, leaving 8 bases between them. CDR1 is SGHRS and CDR2 is YFSETQ in the germline V gene. The chain's CDR3 is CASSLGLTGYTF. The DNA for the CDR3 is TGCGCCAGCAGCTTGGGACTGACCGGCTACACCTTC.

The rearrangement joins TRBV11-2 to TRBJ2-1, with D hard to call. CDR1 and CDR2 (germline): SGHAT, FQNNGV. V was trimmed by 5 bases and J by 5 bases, leaving 13 bases between them. This CDR3 comprises 14 residues. The CDR3 DNA sequence: TGTGCCAGCAGCCCGCGGTTGGGAAACAATGAGCAGTTCTTC. Protein: CASSPRLGNNEQFF. The full variable domain, in which reference TRBV11-2 and TRBJ2-1 provide the parts outside the CDR3, is EAGVAQSPRYKIIEKRQSVAFWCNPISGHATLYWYQQILGQGPKLLIQFQNNGVVDDSQLPKDRFSAERLKGVDSTLKIQPAKLEDSAVYLCASSPRLGNNEQFFGPGTRLTVL.

This clonotype was observed a handful of times. The chain uses TRBV13 and TRBJ2-4, with D uncertain. Germline CDR1 and CDR2: PRHDT and FYEKMQ (reference sequence). The CDR3 consists of 17 residues. V gave up 0 bases and J gave up 1 base, with 13 bases separating them. For the CDR3, the DNA is TGTGCCAGCAGCTTAGGTACGAGATTCTCGGCCAAAAACATTCAGTACTTC. Its translation: CASSLGTRFSAKNIQYF.

This clonotype was counted only a few times. V usage is TRBV9 and J usage is TRBJ2-7; D gene ambiguous. Trimming cost V 0 bases and J 6 bases, with 10 bases left between them. The CDR3 length is 13 residues. Germline lookup yields CDR1 SGDLS and CDR2 YYNGEE. CDR3 region: CASSVVAASEQYF. The CDR3 DNA follows: TGTGCCAGCAGCGTAGTGGCCGCGAGCGAGCAGTACTTC.

The V gene is TRBV7-2, the J gene TRBJ1-6; D gene unclear. Germline values: CDR1 SGHTA, CDR2 FQGNSA. Trimming stripped 7 bases from V and 0 bases from J, with 10 bases between. This CDR3 has 15 amino acids. The CDR3 loop reads CASTPESSYNSPLHF. The CDR3 DNA reads TGTGCCAGCACCCCAGAGAGCTCCTATAATTCACCCCTCCACTTT.

This clonotype appeared a few times. The rearrangement uses TRBV20-1 and TRBJ2-3, with 7 bases identical to TRBD2. J lost 3 bases, V lost 4 bases, and 7 bases had no gene match. Looked up from germline, CDR1 is DFQATT and CDR2 is SNEGSKA (reference sequence). This CDR3 region has 14 residues. The CDR3 sequence: CSATDPGGTDTQYF. The CDR3 DNA reads as TGCAGTGCTACAGATCCGGGGGGTACAGATACGCAGTATTTT.

This chain connects TRBV7-2 to TRBJ2-2; 15 bases agree with TRBD2. V shed 5 bases, J shed 4 bases, and the junction held 8 bases outside the gene matches. The CDR3 runs to 18 residues. Per germline, CDR1 SGHTA and CDR2 FQGNSA. The CDR3 loop is CASSRRTSGGAITGELFF. CDR3 bases: TGTGCCAGCAGCCGCCGGACTAGCGGGGGGGCCATCACCGGGGAGCTGTTTTTT.

The rearrangement links TRBV30 to TRBJ2-1; D call uncertain. The J call may be incorrect, as the DNA end agrees better with TRBJ2-7. Per the germline V gene, CDR1 is GTSNPN and CDR2 is SVGIG (reference sequence). CDR3 size: 11 residues. The CDR3 loop reads CAWSGFGEQYF. The CDR3 DNA is TGTGCCTGGAGTGGGTTCGGCGAGCAGTACTTC.

This clonotype came up a few times. A junction boundary mismatches the germline segment, possibly from a read error. V and J are TRBV2 and TRBJ1-5, with 9 bases matching TRBD1. Per germline, CDR1 SNHLY and CDR2 FYNNEI. This CDR3 has 14 amino acids. CDR3 in amino acids: CASSGTGEDQPQHF. CDR3 nucleotide sequence: TGTGCCAGCAGTGGGACAGGGGAGGATCAGCCACAGCATTTT.

The rearrangement uses TRBV30 and TRBJ2-5; D gene uncertain. This CDR3 region has 13 residues. Germline V gives CDR1 GTSNPN, CDR2 SVGIG (reference sequence). Trimming cost V 4 bases and J 2 bases, with 11 bases left between them. CDR3 bases: TGTGCCTGGAAGAGCAGTAGACAAGAGACCCAGTACTTC. This gives the protein CAWKSSRQETQYF.

The genes are TRBV7-3 and TRBJ2-3; D call uncertain. The ends were cut back, 6 bases at V and 0 bases at J, with 13 bases in the middle. The length of the CDR3 is 15 residues. Germline CDR1 is SGHTA and CDR2 is FQGTGA. The CDR3 nucleotides read TGTGCCAGCAGTCCCCTCACTTCTAGCACAGATACGCAGTATTTT. The encoded protein is CASSPLTSSTDTQYF.

In nucleotides, the CDR3 is TGCGCCAGCAGCTTAGGGACAGGCTACGCTAGAGACGGGCAGTACTTC. Its protein product is CASSLGTGYARDGQYF. This chain uses TRBV5-1 with TRBJ2-7, with TRBD1 matching 8 bases. With V trimmed by 2 bases and J by 9 bases, 16 bases remained unmatched. The CDR3 consists of 16 residues. Looked up from germline, CDR1 is SGHRS and CDR2 is YFSETQ.

This clonotype occurred a few times. The V and J genes are TRBV28 and TRBJ1-2; the D is unclear. Trimming took off 7 bases at V and 1 base at J, with 28 bases between the two ends. Germline assignment: CDR1 MDHEN and CDR2 SYDVKM. This CDR3 comprises 19 residues. The CDR3 DNA reads TGTGCCAGCACCGTTAACCCTTGGGGAGGGTTCGGCCTTAACTATGGCTACACCTTC. This encodes CASTVNPWGGFGLNYGYTF.

This clonotype was picked up a small number of times. The chain employs TRBV5-1 and TRBJ1-2; 12 nucleotides agree with TRBD1. Germline CDR1 reads SGHRS; CDR2 reads YFSETQ. The ends lost 4 bases at V and 8 bases at J; junction bases unmatched: 6. The CDR3 contains 14 residues. The CDR3 sequence: CASSPGQGAQGYTF. DNA of the CDR3: TGCGCCAGCAGCCCGGGACAGGGGGCGCAGGGCTACACCTTC.

This clonotype was counted a few times. Here the CDR3 DNA reads TGTGCCAGCAGTGTATACGGGACAGACAATGAGCAGTTCTTC. Its translation: CASSVYGTDNEQFF. The chain employs TRBV2 and TRBJ2-1; the match to TRBD1 covers 7 bases. Germline values: CDR1 SNHLY, CDR2 FYNNEI. After removal of 4 bases from V and 5 bases from J, the junction contained 5 bases not matched to a gene. The CDR3 has 14 residues.

As regards this clonotype: A single base separates this from a much larger clone, so it may be a read error. The CDR3 does not close with the conserved phenylalanine or tryptophan, likely indicating a read error. The V and J genes are TRBV12-3 or TRBV12-4 and TRBJ1-4, with unresolved D. Between the trimmed V and J ends, which lost 6 bases and 5 bases, there was a span of 13 bases. The CDR3 is 14 amino acids. The DNA of the CDR3 is TGTGCCAGCAGGGGAAACAGAGCGAATGAAAAACTGTTTTCT. Its translation is CASRGNRANEKLFS.

The V and J genes are TRBV10-3 and TRBJ2-5; 12 positions match TRBD1. The last part of the DNA fits TRBJ2-7 better; the J call may be wrong. The CDR3 is made up of 14 amino acids. The V gene's germline CDR1 is ENHRY and CDR2 SYGVKD. DNA for the CDR3: TGTGCCATCAGGGGACAGGGGGCGGCCTACGAGCAGTACTTC. Residues: CAIRGQGAAYEQYF.

The sample holds a few counts of this clonotype. The chain carries TRBV7-3 and TRBJ2-3; 9 nucleotides agree with TRBD2. Germline assignment: CDR1 SGHTA and CDR2 FQGTGA. Losses at the gene ends were 1 base for V and 2 bases for J; bases not matched to a gene: 4. The CDR3 is 16 residues long. DNA of the CDR3: TGTGCCAGCAGCTTAATGGCGGGGGGGAACACAGATACGCAGTATTTT. Translating it yields CASSLMAGGNTDTQYF.

V usage is TRBV12-3 or TRBV12-4 and J usage is TRBJ2-2, with D perhaps matching TRBD2 (6 bases). V was shortened by 8 bases and J by 10 bases, with 20 bases between the two germline ends. The CDR3 has 14 amino acids. In DNA form, the CDR3 reads TGTGCCAGCGCGACTGCGGGGCCTGCGGAGGAGCTGTTTTTT. Residues: CASATAGPAEELFF.

The rearrangement joins TRBV20-1 to TRBJ2-3; D may be TRBD2 (6 bases). CDR1 and CDR2 from the germline V gene are DFQATT and SNEGSKA (reference sequence). The ends were cut back, 8 bases at V and 2 bases at J, with 20 bases in the middle. The CDR3 extends over 15 amino acids. The CDR3 protein is CSSHRDSPFTDTQYF. CDR3 coding DNA: TGCAGTTCTCACCGGGACTCCCCTTTCACAGATACGCAGTATTTT.

The chain recombines TRBV20-1 with TRBJ2-7; D might be TRBD1 or TRBD2, each matching 5 bases. The CDR3 spans 14 residues. V was trimmed by 6 bases and J by 0 bases, leaving 15 bases between them. The germline V gene encodes CDR1 DFQATT and CDR2 SNEGSKA (reference sequence). CDR3: CSAGTWGSSYEQYF. Written as DNA, the CDR3 is TGCAGTGCCGGAACTTGGGGGAGCTCCTACGAGCAGTACTTC.

The chain couples TRBV21-1 to TRBJ2-4; TRBD2 is the table's D call and was not checked against the DNA. TRBV21-1 is a pseudogene locus. The CDR3 runs 18 residues. CDR3 amino acids: CASSKEGRPALAKNIQYF. The CDR3 DNA follows: TGTGCCAGCAGCAAAGAAGGAAGGCCTGCGTTAGCCAAAAACATTCAGTACTTC.

The V gene is TRBV27, the J gene TRBJ1-2, with a weak D call TRBD1 (5 bases). This CDR3 has 14 amino acids. Trimming cost V 4 bases and J 0 bases, with 9 bases left between them. Germline V gene data show CDR1 as MNHEY and CDR2 as SMNVEV (reference sequence). The CDR3, as DNA: TGTGCCAGCAGTTATAAGGGGACTAACTATGGCTACACCTTC. The encoded protein is CASSYKGTNYGYTF.

This clonotype was counted only a few times. The V and J genes are TRBV10-3 and TRBJ1-1; a weak D match, TRBD1 (6 bases). Between the trimmed V and J ends, which lost 2 bases and 4 bases, there was a span of 8 bases. Germline CDR1 is ENHRY and CDR2 is SYGVKD. This CDR3 comprises 13 residues. Here the CDR3 DNA reads TGTGCCATCAGTGAGACACAGGGCACTGAAGCTTTCTTT. Residues: CAISETQGTEAFF.

This clonotype has more than one count but fewer than ten. CDR3 nucleotides: TGCGCCAGCAGCTTGTTACCCGCCCCGGGGGGATCCACAGATACGCAGTATTTT. It is translated as CASSLLPAPGGSTDTQYF. V usage is TRBV5-1 and J usage is TRBJ2-3; 7 nucleotides align to TRBD2. The V gene end was trimmed by 1 base and the J gene end by 2 bases; junction bases not matched to a gene: 13. The germline gives CDR1 SGHRS, CDR2 YFSETQ. The CDR3 has 18 residues.

The gene calls are TRBV7-9 and TRBJ2-1; 12 bases line up with TRBD2. CDR3 length: 17 amino acids. Germline CDR1 reads SEHNR; CDR2 reads FQNEAQ (reference sequence). Trimming cost V 5 bases and J 6 bases; bases outside gene matches: 11. The CDR3 sequence: CASSPRTSGDFCNEQFF. The CDR3 DNA follows: TGTGCCAGCAGCCCCCGGACTAGCGGGGACTTCTGCAATGAGCAGTTCTTC.

In its sample, this clonotype was seen a few times. The chain uses TRBV28 and TRBJ2-3, with 15 bases lining up with TRBD2. The V gene's germline CDR1 is MDHEN and CDR2 SYDVKM. The CDR3 covers 16 residues. Trimming removed 5 bases from V and 2 bases from J; junction bases left unmatched: 2. The CDR3: CASSGLAGGFTDTQYF. CDR3 nucleotides: TGTGCCAGCAGTGGACTAGCGGGGGGGTTCACAGATACGCAGTATTTT.

In nucleotides, the CDR3 is TGTGCCAGCAGTTTGGGGGTTAAAAACATTCAGTACTTC. Translation gives CASSLGVKNIQYF. V and J are TRBV27 and TRBJ2-4, with D possibly being TRBD1 or TRBD2 (5 bases each). The V end lost 3 bases, the J end lost 4 bases, and 7 bases lay between the germline ends. Germline-derived CDR1 and CDR2 are MNHEY and SMNVEV (reference sequence). CDR3 length: 13 amino acids.